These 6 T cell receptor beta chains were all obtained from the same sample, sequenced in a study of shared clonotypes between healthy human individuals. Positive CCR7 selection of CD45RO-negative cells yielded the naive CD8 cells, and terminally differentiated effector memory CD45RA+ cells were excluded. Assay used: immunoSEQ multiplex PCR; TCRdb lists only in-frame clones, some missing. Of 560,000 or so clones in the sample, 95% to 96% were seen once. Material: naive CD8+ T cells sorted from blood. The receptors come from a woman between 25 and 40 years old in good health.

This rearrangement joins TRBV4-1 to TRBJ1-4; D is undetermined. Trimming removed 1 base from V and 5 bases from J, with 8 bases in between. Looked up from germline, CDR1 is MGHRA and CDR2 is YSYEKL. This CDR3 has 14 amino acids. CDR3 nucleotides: TGCGCCAGCAGCCAAGTACCAGAGAATGAAAAACTGTTTTTT. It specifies CASSQVPENEKLFF.

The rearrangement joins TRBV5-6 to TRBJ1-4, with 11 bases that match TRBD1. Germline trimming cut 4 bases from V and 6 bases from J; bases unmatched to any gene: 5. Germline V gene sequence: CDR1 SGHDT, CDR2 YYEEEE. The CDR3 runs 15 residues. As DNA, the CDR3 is TGTGCCAGCAGCCCAATGGACAGGGGGCATGAAAAACTGTTTTTT. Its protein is CASSPMDRGHEKLFF.

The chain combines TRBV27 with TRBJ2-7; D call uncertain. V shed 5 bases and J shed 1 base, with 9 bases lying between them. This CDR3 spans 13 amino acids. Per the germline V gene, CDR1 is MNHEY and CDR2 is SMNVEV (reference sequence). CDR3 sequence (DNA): TGTGCCAGCAGTCTATACCCTTCCTACGAGCAGTACTTC. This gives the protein CASSLYPSYEQYF.

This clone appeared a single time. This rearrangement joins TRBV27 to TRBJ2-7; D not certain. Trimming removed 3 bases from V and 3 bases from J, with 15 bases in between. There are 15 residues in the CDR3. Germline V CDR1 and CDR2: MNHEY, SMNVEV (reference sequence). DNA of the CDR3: TGTGCCAGCAGTTTTGGCCTGCCTAAGAGCTACGAGCAGTACTTC. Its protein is CASSFGLPKSYEQYF.

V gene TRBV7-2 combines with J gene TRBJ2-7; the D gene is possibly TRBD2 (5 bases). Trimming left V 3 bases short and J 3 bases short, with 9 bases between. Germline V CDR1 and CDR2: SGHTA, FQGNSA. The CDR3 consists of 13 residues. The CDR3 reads CASSFGLLYEQYF. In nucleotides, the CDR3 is TGTGCCAGCAGCTTCGGACTCCTCTACGAGCAGTACTTC. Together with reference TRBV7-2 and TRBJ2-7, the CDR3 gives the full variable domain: GAGVSQSPSNKVTEKGKDVELRCDPISGHTALYWYRQSLGQGLEFLIYFQGNSAPDKSGLPSDRFSAERTGGSVSTLTIQRTQQEDSAVYLCASSFGLLYEQYFGPGTRLTVT.

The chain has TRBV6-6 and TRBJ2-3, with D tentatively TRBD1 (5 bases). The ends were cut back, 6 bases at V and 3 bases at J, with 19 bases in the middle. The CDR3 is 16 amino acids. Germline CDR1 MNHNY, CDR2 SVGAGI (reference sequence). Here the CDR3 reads CASSLTSPRGTDTQYF. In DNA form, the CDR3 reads TGTGCCAGCAGCTTAACTTCCCCTAGGGGAACAGATACGCAGTATTTT.